In its sample, the clone carrying this TCR beta chain was seen many times. Its cognate antigen is unknown. Trimming removed 3 bases from V and 3 bases from J, with 8 bases in between. Germline assignment: CDR1 SGHTA and CDR2 FQGNSA. The CDR3 runs 14 residues. Unique molecular identifiers tagged the TCRbeta library. From the PCR reads, TCRdb called clonotypes with MiXCR, one entry per CDR3 protein. The table shows roughly 670,000 distinct CDR3 sequences, with around 13% occurring only once. This entry belongs to a study of T-cell reconstitution after alpha-beta-depleted transplantation in children. Study-wide results and limits: In patients about two months after transplant, alpha-beta T cells reportedly arose from several hundred expanded graft clones. At the one-year point after transplant, T-cell counts and TCRbeta diversity were found to come mostly from T cells that had been newly produced.

Sequences were derived from PBMCs, sampled before TCRalphabeta/CD19-depleted stem cell transplant. This TCR came from a girl aged 2 to 9 with congenital amegakaryocytic thrombocytopenia, due to receive a stem cell transplant. The chain employs TRBV7-2 and TRBJ2-2; D is undetermined. CDR3 DNA: TGTGCCAGCAGCTTTGGGGTGTACACCGGGGAGCTGTTTTTT. Its translation: CASSFGVYTGELFF.